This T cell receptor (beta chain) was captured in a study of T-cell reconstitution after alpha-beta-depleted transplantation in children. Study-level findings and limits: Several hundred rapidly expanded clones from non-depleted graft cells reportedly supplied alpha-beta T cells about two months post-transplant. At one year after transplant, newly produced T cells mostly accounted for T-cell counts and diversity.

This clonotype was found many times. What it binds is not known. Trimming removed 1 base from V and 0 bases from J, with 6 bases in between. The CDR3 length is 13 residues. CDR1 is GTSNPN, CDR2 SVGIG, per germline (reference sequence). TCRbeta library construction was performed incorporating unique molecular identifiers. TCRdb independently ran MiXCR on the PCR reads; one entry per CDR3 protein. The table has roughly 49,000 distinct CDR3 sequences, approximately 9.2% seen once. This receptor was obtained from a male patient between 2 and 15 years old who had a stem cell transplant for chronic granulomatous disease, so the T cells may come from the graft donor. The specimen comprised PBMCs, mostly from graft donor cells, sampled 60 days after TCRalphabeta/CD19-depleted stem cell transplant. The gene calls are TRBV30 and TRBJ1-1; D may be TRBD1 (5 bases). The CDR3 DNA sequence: TGTGCCTGGAGTGAGGGGCTGAACACTGAAGCTTTCTTT. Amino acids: CAWSEGLNTEAFF.